A selection of T cell receptor beta chains follows, all from one sample in a study of CD8 T cells in Susac syndrome. Using its own MiXCR run on the immunoSEQ multiplex PCR reads, TCRdb lists one record per CDR3 protein. Among some 260,000 distinct CDR3 sequences listed, 90% to 95% were seen once. The sample taken for sequencing was CD4+ T cells from PBMCs. Every receptor here comes from a human donor with multiple sclerosis. CDR3s include the opening cysteine and the closing phenylalanine or tryptophan. The D gene is left open where the match is weak. The listing skips clone size in some rows; elsewhere it reads once, few, many or a size class.

CDR3	DNA	J	D	V	size
CSATLQGTQETQYF	TGCAGTGCTACTTTACAGGGGACCCAAGAGACCCAGTACTTC	TRBJ2-5	TRBD1	TRBV20-1	-
CASSYGGRVRDGYTF	TGTGCCAGCAGTTACGGCGGCAGGGTGAGGGATGGCTACACCTTC	TRBJ1-2	-	TRBV6-2/TRBV6-3	-
CSVGRDGGTDTQYF	TGCAGCGTGGGGCGGGACGGTGGCACAGATACGCAGTATTTT	TRBJ2-3	-	TRBV29-1	-
CSVRGGDYSNQPQHF	TGCAGCGTTAGGGGAGGGGATTATAGCAATCAGCCCCAGCATTTT	TRBJ1-5	-	TRBV29-1	-
CASSTTGTGFQETQYF	TGTGCCAGCAGTACAACCGGGACAGGGTTCCAAGAGACCCAGTACTTC	TRBJ2-5	TRBD1	TRBV28	-
CASTRSPRHEQYF	TGTGCCAGCACCCGGAGCCCCCGTCACGAGCAGTACTTC	TRBJ2-7	-	TRBV12-3/TRBV12-4	-
CASSPTKDYGYTF	TGTGCCAGCAGCCCGACAAAGGACTATGGCTACACCTTC	TRBJ1-2	-	TRBV7-2	-
CASSLVGGANYGYTF	TGTGCCAGCAGCTTAGTTGGCGGAGCTAACTATGGCTACACCTTC	TRBJ1-2	-	TRBV7-9	-
CASSLRDSVNEQFF	TGTGCCAGCAGCTTACGCGACAGCGTCAATGAGCAGTTCTTC	TRBJ2-1	-	TRBV7-9	-
CASSLSPDSNSAEAFF	TGTGCCAGCAGCTTAAGCCCAGACTCGAATTCGGCTGAAGCTTTCTTT	TRBJ1-1	-	TRBV7-2	-
CASGSLSPYNEQFF	TGTGCTAGTGGTTCGCTTAGTCCCTACAATGAGCAGTTCTTC	TRBJ2-1	-	TRBV12-5	-
CASSGGERNYGYTF	TGCGCCAGCTCCGGGGGGGAGAGGAACTATGGCTACACCTTC	TRBJ1-2	-	TRBV4-1	-
CSARDRGSYGYTF	TGCAGTGCTAGGGACAGGGGATCATATGGCTACACCTTC	TRBJ1-2	TRBD1	TRBV20-1	-
CASRRGTGGSISYGYTF	TGCGCCAGCAGGCGCGGGACAGGGGGCTCGATTAGCTATGGCTACACCTTC	TRBJ1-2	TRBD1	TRBV5-1	-
CASSQEGTGTFFGYTF	TGTGCCAGCAGCCAAGAAGGGACAGGCACCTTTTTTGGCTACACCTTC	TRBJ1-2	TRBD1	TRBV3-1	-
CSAAGTGPGARYGYTF	TGCAGCGCAGCGGGAACGGGACCAGGAGCTCGCTATGGCTACACCTTC	TRBJ1-2	-	TRBV29-1	-
CASSFDLAKNIQYF	TGTGCCAGCAGCTTCGATCTAGCCAAAAACATTCAGTACTTC	TRBJ2-4	-	TRBV5-6	-
CASSRRQTGSYEQYF	TGTGCCAGTAGTAGACGACAGACGGGATCCTACGAGCAGTACTTC	TRBJ2-7	-	TRBV19	-
CASSYFRPGQGRETQYF	TGTGCCAGCAGTTACTTCCGACCGGGACAGGGTCGAGAGACCCAGTACTTC	TRBJ2-5	TRBD1	TRBV6-5	-
CASSPGIENTEAFF	TGCGCCAGCAGCCCAGGGATCGAGAACACTGAAGCTTTCTTT	TRBJ1-1	-	TRBV5-1	-
CASSLVESGELFF	TGTGCCAGCAGCTTAGTCGAATCCGGGGAGCTGTTTTTT	TRBJ2-2	-	TRBV7-6	-
CASSLVPAETGNTEAFF	TGTGCCAGCAGCTTAGTCCCTGCAGAGACAGGGAACACTGAAGCTTTCTTT	TRBJ1-1	-	TRBV7-9	-
CASSLGPAGTGELFF	TGCGCCAGCAGCTTGGGGCCAGCGGGGACCGGGGAGCTGTTTTTT	TRBJ2-2	TRBD2	TRBV5-1	-
CASSRGLLSSGANVLTF	TGTGCCAGCTCCCGGGGATTACTTAGCTCTGGGGCCAACGTCCTGACTTTC	TRBJ2-6	-	TRBV28	once
CASSFAAQGDTQYF	TGTGCCAGCAGTTTTGCGGCGCAAGGAGATACGCAGTATTTT	TRBJ2-3	-	TRBV12-3/TRBV12-4	-
CASSAPDGLYGYTF	TGTGCCAGCAGTGCTCCCGACGGACTCTATGGCTACACCTTC	TRBJ1-2	-	TRBV25-1	-
CASSLGGTGGANVLTF	TGTGCCAGCAGTTTAGGGGGGACAGGCGGGGCCAACGTCCTGACTTTC	TRBJ2-6	TRBD1	TRBV28	-
CASGPGTGGNEQFF	TGCGCCAGCGGCCCCGGGACAGGGGGCAATGAGCAGTTCTTC	TRBJ2-1	TRBD1	TRBV5-1	-
CASSEQGISNQPQHF	TGTGCCAGCAGTGAGCAGGGGATTAGCAATCAGCCCCAGCATTTT	TRBJ1-5	-	TRBV2	-
CASSPTGGSYEQYF	TGTGCCAGCAGCCCGACGGGGGGCTCCTACGAGCAGTACTTC	TRBJ2-7	TRBD2	TRBV12-3/TRBV12-4	once